This TCR beta chain comes out of a study of CD8 T cells in ankylosing spondylitis. Using quantitative 5'-RACE with molecular barcodes, the authors made TCR beta libraries. TCRdb analysed the 5' RACE reads with MiXCR anew, one entry per CDR3 protein. The table has about 800,000 distinct CDR3 sequences, about 12% seen once. Study findings and constraints: There was reportedly significant enrichment of clones that were disease-linked in matched ankylosing spondylitis synovial fluid. A motif of under 10 highly homologous TCR beta variants was seen as apparently characteristic of ankylosing spondylitis blood. There were earlier reports of some motif variants in reactive arthritis synovial fluid and blood.

The CDR3 has 12 residues. Germline values: CDR1 SGHNT, CDR2 YYREEE (reference sequence). V gave up 7 bases and J gave up 0 bases, with 7 bases separating them. As for this clonotype: Its antigen is as yet unknown.

This receptor was taken from a male donor with ankylosing spondylitis. Sequencing was done on a sample of blood, either unsorted or a sorted T cell fraction (not recorded which). The chain has TRBV5-4 and TRBJ1-1; D unclear. CDR3 nucleotides: TGTGCCAGCCGTTCTGTGAACACTGAAGCTTTCTTT. Translation gives CASRSVNTEAFF.